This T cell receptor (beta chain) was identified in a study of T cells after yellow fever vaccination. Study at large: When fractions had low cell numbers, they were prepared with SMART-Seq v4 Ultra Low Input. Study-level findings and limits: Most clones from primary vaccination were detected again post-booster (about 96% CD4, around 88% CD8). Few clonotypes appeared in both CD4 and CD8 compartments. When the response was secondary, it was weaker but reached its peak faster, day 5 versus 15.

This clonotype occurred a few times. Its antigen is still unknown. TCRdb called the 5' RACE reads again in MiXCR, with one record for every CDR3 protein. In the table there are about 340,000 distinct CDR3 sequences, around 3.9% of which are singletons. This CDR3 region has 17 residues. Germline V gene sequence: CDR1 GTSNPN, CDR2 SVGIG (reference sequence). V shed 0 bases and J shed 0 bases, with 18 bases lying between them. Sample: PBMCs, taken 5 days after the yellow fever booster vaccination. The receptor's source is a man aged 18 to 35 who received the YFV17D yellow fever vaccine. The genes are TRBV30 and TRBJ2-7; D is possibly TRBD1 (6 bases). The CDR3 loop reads CAWSVKLVRGSSYEQYF. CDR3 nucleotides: TGTGCCTGGAGTGTAAAGTTGGTGAGGGGGAGCTCCTACGAGCAGTACTTC.